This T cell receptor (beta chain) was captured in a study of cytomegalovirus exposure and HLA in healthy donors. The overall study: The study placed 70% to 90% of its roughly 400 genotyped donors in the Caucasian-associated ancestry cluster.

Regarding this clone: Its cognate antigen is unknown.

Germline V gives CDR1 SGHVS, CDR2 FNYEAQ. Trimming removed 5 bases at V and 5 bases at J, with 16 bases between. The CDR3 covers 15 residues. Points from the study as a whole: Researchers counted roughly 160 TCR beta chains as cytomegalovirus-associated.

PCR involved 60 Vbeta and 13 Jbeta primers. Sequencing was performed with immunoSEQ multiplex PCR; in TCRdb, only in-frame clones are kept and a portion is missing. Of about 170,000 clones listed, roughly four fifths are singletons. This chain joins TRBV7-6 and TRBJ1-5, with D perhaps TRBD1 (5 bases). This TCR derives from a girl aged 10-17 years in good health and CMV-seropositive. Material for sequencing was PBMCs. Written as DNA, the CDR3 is TGTGCCAGCAGCGCGGACGGGAGGGGAGATCAGCCCCAGCATTTT. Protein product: CASSADGRGDQPQHF.